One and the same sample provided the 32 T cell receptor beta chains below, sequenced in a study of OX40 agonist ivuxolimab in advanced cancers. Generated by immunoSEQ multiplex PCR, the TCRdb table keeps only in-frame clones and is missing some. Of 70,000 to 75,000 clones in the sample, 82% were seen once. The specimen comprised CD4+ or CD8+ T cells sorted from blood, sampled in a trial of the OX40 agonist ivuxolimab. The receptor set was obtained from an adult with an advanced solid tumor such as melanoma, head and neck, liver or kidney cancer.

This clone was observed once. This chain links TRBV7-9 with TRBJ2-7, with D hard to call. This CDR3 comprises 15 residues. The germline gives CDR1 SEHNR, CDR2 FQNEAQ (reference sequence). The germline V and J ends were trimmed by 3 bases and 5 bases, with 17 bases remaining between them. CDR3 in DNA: TGTGCCAGCAGCTTGAATCCGGTGGCTGGGGACGAGCAGTACTTC. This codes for CASSLNPVAGDEQYF.

CDR3 sequence (DNA): TGTGCCAGCAGCGTAACTTCCGGGACGGAACCGTACGAGCAGTACTTC. Translating it yields CASSVTSGTEPYEQYF. The chain carries TRBV5-6 and TRBJ2-7, with D perhaps being TRBD1 or TRBD2 (5 bases each). V was cut by 4 bases and J by 4 bases, with 21 bases left in between. This CDR3 is 16 amino acids long. Germline lookup yields CDR1 SGHDT and CDR2 YYEEEE.

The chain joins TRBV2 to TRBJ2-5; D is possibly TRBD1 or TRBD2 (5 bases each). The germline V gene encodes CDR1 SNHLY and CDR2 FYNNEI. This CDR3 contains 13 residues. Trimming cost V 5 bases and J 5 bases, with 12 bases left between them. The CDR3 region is CASSRGRFETQYF. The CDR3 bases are TGTGCCAGCAGTCGGGGCCGGTTCGAGACCCAGTACTTC.

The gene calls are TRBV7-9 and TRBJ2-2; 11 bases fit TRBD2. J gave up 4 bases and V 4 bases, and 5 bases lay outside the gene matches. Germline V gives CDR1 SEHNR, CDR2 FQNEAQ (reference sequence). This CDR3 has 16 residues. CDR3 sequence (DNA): TGTGCCAGCAGCTCCTTAGCGGGGGGGCTCACCGGGGAGCTGTTTTTT. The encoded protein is CASSSLAGGLTGELFF.

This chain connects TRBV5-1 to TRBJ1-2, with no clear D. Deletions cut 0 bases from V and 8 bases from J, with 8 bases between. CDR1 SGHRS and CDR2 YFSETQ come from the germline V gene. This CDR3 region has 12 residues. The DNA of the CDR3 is TGCGCCAGCAGCTTGGACTCCTTCGGCTACACCTTC. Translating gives CASSLDSFGYTF.

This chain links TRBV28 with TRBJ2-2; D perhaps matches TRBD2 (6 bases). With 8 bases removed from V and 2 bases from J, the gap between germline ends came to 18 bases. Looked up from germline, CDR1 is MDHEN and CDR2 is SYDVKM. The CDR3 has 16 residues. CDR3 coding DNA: TGTGCCAGCGGCTTAGACTGGGGGACTAACACCGGGGAGCTGTTTTTT. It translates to CASGLDWGTNTGELFF.

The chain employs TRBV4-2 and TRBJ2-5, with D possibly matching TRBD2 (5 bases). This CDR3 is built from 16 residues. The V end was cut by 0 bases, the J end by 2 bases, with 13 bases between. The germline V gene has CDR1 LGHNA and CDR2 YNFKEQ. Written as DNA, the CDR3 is TGTGCCAGCAGCCAAGATAGAGGGAGCGGACAAGAGACCCAGTACTTC. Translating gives CASSQDRGSGQETQYF.

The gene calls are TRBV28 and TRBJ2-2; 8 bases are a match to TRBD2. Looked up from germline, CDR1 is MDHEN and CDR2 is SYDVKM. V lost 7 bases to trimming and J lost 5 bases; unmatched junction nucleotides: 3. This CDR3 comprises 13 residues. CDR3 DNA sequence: TGTGCCAGCATGGCGGGAGGAACCGGGGAGCTGTTTTTT. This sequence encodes CASMAGGTGELFF.

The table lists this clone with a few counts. The CDR3 DNA follows: TGTGCCAGCAGGGGGGGCAGGAATGCTTACGAGCAGTACTTC. Translating it yields CASRGGRNAYEQYF. The chain links TRBV6-6 to TRBJ2-7; perhaps D is TRBD1 or TRBD2 (6 bases each). The CDR3 is 14 residues long. The V gene's germline CDR1 is MNHNY and CDR2 SVGAGI (reference sequence). V lost 6 bases, J lost 4 bases, and 16 bases lay in between.

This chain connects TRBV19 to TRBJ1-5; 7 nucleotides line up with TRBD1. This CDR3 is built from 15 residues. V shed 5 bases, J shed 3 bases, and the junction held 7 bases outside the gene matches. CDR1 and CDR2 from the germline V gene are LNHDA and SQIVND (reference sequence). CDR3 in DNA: TGTGCCAGTAGTCCCCGGGACAGCTTCAATCAGCCCCAGCATTTT. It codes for CASSPRDSFNQPQHF. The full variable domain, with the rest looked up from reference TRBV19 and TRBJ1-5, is DGGITQSPKYLFRKEGQNVTLSCEQNLNHDAMYWYRQDPGQGLRLIYYSQIVNDFQKGDIAEGYSVSREKKESFPLTVTSAQKNPTAFYLCASSPRDSFNQPQHFGDGTRLSIL.

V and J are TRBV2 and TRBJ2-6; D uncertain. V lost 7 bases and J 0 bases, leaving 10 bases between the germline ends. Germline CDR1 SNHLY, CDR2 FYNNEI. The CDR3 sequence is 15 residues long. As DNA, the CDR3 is TGTGCCAGCAACCAGGACCGCTCTGGGGCCAACGTCCTGACTTTC. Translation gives CASNQDRSGANVLTF. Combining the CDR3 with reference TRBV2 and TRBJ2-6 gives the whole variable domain EPEVTQTPSHQVTQMGQEVILRCVPISNHLYFYWYRQILGQKVEFLVSFYNNEISEKSEIFDDQFSVERPDGSNFTLKIRSTKLEDSAMYFCASNQDRSGANVLTFGAGSRLTVL.

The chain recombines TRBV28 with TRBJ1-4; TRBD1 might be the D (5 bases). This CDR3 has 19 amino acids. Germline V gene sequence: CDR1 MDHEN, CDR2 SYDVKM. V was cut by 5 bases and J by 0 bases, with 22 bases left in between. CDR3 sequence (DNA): TGTGCCAGCAGTCTATCCCCGTGGGGGGTGGGGGCAACTAATGAAAAACTGTTTTTT. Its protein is CASSLSPWGVGATNEKLFF.

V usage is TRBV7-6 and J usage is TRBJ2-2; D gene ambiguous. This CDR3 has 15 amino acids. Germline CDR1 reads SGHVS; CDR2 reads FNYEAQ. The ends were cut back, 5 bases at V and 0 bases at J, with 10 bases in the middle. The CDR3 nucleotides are TGTGCCAGCAGCATCGGGCCCACGAACACCGGGGAGCTGTTTTTT. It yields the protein CASSIGPTNTGELFF. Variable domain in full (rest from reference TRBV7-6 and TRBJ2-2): GAGVSQSPRYKVTKRGQDVALRCDPISGHVSLYWYRQALGQGPEFLTYFNYEAQQDKSGLPNDRFSAERPEGSISTLTIQRTEQRDSAMYRCASSIGPTNTGELFFGEGSRLTVL.

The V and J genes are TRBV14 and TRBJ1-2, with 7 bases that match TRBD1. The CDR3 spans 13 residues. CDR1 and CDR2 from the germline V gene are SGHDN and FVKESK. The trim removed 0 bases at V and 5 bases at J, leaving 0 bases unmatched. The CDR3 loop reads CASSQDRGYGYTF. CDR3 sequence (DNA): TGTGCCAGCAGCCAAGACAGGGGGTATGGCTACACCTTC.

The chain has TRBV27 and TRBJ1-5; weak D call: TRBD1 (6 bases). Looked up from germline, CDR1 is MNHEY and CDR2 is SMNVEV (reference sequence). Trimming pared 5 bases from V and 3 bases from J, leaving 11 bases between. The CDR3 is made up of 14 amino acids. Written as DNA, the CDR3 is TGTGCCAGCAGTAAAGGGGGTCCCAATCAGCCCCAGCATTTT. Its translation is CASSKGGPNQPQHF.

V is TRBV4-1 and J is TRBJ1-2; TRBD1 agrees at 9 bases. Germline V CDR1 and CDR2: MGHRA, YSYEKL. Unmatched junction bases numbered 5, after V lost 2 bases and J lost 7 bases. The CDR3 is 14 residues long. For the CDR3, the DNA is TGCGCCAGCAGCCAAACCAGGACAGGGGTTGGCTACACCTTC. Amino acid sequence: CASSQTRTGVGYTF.

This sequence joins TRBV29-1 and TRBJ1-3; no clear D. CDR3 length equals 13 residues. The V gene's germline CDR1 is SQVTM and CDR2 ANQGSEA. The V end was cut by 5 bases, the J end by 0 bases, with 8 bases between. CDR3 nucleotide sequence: TGCAGCGTTATAGGCCTCTCTGGAAACACCATATATTTT. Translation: CSVIGLSGNTIYF.

The CDR3 loop is CASSPTGGYEQYF. The CDR3 nucleotides read TGTGCCAGCAGCCCGACAGGGGGTTACGAGCAGTACTTC. The chain recombines TRBV14 with TRBJ2-7; 9 bases line up with TRBD1. Trimming cost V 4 bases and J 4 bases; bases outside gene matches: 2. The CDR3 contains 13 residues. The germline CDR1 and CDR2 sequences are SGHDN and FVKESK.

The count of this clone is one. The DNA of the CDR3 is TGTGCCAGCAGTGGTAGTTATGTCGGGGAGCTGTTTTTT. Amino acid sequence: CASSGSYVGELFF. J is TRBJ2-2 and V is TRBV2, with no clear D. Germline CDR1 is SNHLY and CDR2 is FYNNEI. The CDR3 has 13 residues. Trimming removed 4 bases from V and 7 bases from J, with 10 bases in between.

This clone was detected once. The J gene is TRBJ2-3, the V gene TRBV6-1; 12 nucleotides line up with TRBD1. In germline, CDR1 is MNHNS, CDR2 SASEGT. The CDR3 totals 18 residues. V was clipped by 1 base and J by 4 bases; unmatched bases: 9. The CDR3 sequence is CASSEVAGDRGLPDTQYF. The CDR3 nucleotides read TGTGCCAGCAGTGAAGTGGCTGGGGACAGGGGGCTTCCAGATACGCAGTATTTT.

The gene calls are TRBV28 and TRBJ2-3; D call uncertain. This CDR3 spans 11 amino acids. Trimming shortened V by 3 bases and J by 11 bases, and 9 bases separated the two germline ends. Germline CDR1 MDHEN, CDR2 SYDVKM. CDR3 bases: TGTGCCAGCAGTTTCCACCGAAGGCAGTATTTT. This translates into CASSFHRRQYF.

The CDR3 coding sequence is TGTGCCAGCTCACCGACAGATTCCGAGCAGTACTTC. Translating it yields CASSPTDSEQYF. The chain joins TRBV18 to TRBJ2-7, with D possibly TRBD1 on 5 matching bases. Trimming left V 3 bases short and J 6 bases short, with 9 bases between. Germline CDR1 and CDR2: KGHSH and LQKENI. The length of the CDR3 is 12 residues.

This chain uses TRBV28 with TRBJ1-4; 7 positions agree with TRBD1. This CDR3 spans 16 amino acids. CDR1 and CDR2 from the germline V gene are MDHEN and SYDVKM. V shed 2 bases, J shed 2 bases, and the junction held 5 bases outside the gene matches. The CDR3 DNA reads TGTGCCAGCAGTTTAGAGGGGGCTTCGACTAATGAAAAACTGTTTTTT. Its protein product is CASSLEGASTNEKLFF.

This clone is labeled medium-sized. CDR3 amino acids: CASSALYEQYF. In nucleotides, the CDR3 is TGTGCCAGCAGCGCTCTCTACGAGCAGTACTTC. The J gene is TRBJ2-7, the V gene TRBV5-6; D is unclear. CDR1 is SGHDT, CDR2 YYEEEE, per germline. The germline V and J ends were trimmed by 4 bases and 3 bases, with 5 bases remaining between them. This CDR3 contains 11 residues.

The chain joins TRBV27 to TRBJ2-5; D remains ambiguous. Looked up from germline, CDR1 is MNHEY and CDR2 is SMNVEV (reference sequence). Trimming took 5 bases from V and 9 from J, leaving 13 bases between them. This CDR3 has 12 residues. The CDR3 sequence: CASSGVSGPQYF. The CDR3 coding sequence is TGTGCCAGCAGTGGCGTCTCCGGGCCCCAGTACTTC.

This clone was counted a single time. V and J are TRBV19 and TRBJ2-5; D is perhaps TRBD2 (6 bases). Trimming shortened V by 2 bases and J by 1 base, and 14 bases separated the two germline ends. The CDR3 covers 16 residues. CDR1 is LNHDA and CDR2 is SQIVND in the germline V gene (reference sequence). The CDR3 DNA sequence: TGTGCCAGTAGTATATGGAGCGGGCCGACCCAAGAGACCCAGTACTTC. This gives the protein CASSIWSGPTQETQYF.

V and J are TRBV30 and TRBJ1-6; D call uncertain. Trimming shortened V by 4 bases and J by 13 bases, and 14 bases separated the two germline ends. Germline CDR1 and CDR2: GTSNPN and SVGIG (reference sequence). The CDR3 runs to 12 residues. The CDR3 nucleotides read TGTGCCTGGATCCACTCGCCAGAGCCCCTCCACTTT. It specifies CAWIHSPEPLHF.

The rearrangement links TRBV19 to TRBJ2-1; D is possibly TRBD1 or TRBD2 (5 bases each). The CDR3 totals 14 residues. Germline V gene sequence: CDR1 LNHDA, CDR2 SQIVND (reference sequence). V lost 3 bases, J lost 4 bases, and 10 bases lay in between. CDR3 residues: CASSMGTGYNEQFF. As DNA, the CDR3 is TGTGCCAGTAGTATGGGGACCGGGTACAATGAGCAGTTCTTC.

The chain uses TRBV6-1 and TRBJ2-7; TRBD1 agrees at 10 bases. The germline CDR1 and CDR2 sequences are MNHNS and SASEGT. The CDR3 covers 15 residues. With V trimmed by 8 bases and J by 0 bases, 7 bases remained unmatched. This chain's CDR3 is CASHRDRGPSYEQYF. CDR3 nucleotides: TGTGCCAGCCACCGGGACAGGGGCCCCTCCTACGAGCAGTACTTC.

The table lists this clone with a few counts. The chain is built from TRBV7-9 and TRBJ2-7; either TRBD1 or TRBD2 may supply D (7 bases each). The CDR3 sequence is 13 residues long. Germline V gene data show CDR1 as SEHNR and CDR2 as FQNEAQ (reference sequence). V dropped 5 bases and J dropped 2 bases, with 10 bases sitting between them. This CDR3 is CASSPGGAYEQYF. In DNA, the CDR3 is TGTGCCAGCAGCCCAGGGGGGGCCTACGAGCAGTACTTC. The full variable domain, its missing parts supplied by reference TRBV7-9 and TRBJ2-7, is DTGVSQNPRHKITKRGQNVTFRCDPISEHNRLYWYRQTLGQGPEFLTYFQNEAQLEKSRLLSDRFSAERPKGSFSTLEIQRTEQGDSAMYLCASSPGGAYEQYFGPGTRLTVT.

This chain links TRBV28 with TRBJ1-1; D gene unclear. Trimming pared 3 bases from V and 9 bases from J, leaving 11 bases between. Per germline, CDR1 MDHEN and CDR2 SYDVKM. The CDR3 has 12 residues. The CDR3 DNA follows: TGTGCCAGCAGTTTGAACAGAGGAAAAGCTTTCTTT. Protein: CASSLNRGKAFF.

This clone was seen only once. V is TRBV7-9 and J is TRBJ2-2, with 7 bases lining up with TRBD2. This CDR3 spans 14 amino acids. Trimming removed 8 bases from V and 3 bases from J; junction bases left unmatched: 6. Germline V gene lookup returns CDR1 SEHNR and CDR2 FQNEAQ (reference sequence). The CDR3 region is CASDRGVDTGELFF. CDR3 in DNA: TGTGCCAGCGATCGGGGGGTTGACACCGGGGAGCTGTTTTTT.